These 24 T cell receptor beta chains were sequenced from one sample in a study of blood T cell repertoires in COVID-19. Sequenced by immunoSEQ multiplex PCR; TCRdb stores in-frame clones only, minus some. The sample includes tens of thousands of clones, 80% to 90% of them seen just once. Sequenced material: peripheral blood. These receptors were taken from a woman older than 75 with acute or convalescent COVID-19.

V usage is TRBV11-3 and J usage is TRBJ2-1, with TRBD2 matching 12 bases. The germline gives CDR1 SGHNT, CDR2 YENEEA. The CDR3 is 16 amino acids. Trimming removed 5 bases from V and 2 bases from J; junction bases left unmatched: 4. In DNA, the CDR3 is TGTGCCAGCAGCCCTAGCGGGAGGGCCACCTACAATGAGCAGTTCTTC. This encodes CASSPSGRATYNEQFF.

Details on this clone: The sample carries other DNA sequences with the same CDR3. The chain couples TRBV18 to TRBJ2-5; 7 bases are a match to TRBD1. Per germline, CDR1 KGHSH and CDR2 LQKENI. The CDR3 consists of 13 residues. Trimming took 3 bases from V and 3 from J; bases not matched to a gene: 1. CDR3 residues: CASSPGTEETQYF. CDR3 DNA sequence: TGTGCCAGCTCACCTGGGACAGAAGAGACCCAGTACTTC.

This chain joins TRBV19 and TRBJ2-6, with D uncertain. This CDR3 has 15 residues. Trimming removed 5 bases from V and 0 bases from J, with 8 bases in between. The V gene's germline CDR1 is LNHDA and CDR2 SQIVND (reference sequence). CDR3 sequence (DNA): TGTGCCAGTAGTTCCCGGAGCTCTGGGGCCAACGTCCTGACTTTC. It specifies CASSSRSSGANVLTF.

In this sample, this clone turned up once. This chain joins TRBV11-2 and TRBJ2-7; possible D gene TRBD2, 6 bases. Trimming left V 0 bases short and J 6 bases short, with 12 bases between. The CDR3 sequence is 14 residues long. CDR1 is SGHAT, CDR2 FQNNGV, per germline. CDR3 in amino acids: CASSLDGLAIEQYF. The CDR3 bases are TGTGCCAGCAGCTTAGATGGGCTAGCGATCGAGCAGTACTTC.

The gene calls are TRBV6-5 and TRBJ1-6; D is possibly TRBD1 (5 bases). V was trimmed by 7 bases and J by 10 bases, leaving 17 bases between them. CDR3 size: 14 residues. Germline assignment: CDR1 MNHEY and CDR2 SVGAGI. The CDR3 sequence is CASISGTLSSPLHF. In DNA, the CDR3 is TGTGCCAGCATCTCCGGGACTCTCTCATCACCCCTCCACTTT.

The V and J genes are TRBV25-1 and TRBJ1-2, with D hard to call. CDR1 MGHDK and CDR2 SYGVNS come from the germline V gene. The CDR3 contains 13 residues. V lost 3 bases and J lost 2, with 7 bases in between. The CDR3 DNA follows: TGTGCCAGCAGTGAGACTACCAACTATGGCTACACCTTC. Translation: CASSETTNYGYTF.

V and J are TRBV19 and TRBJ1-4, with 8 bases identical to TRBD1. Germline trimming cut 5 bases from V and 7 bases from J; bases unmatched to any gene: 3. CDR1 LNHDA and CDR2 SQIVND come from the germline V gene (reference sequence). The CDR3 totals 13 residues. Here the CDR3 DNA reads TGTGCCAGTAGTGTCGGGACAGGTGAAAAACTGTTTTTT. It specifies CASSVGTGEKLFF.

The chain has TRBV7-3 and TRBJ2-2, with 7 bases identical to TRBD1. Germline CDR1 reads SGHTA; CDR2 reads FQGTGA. Losses at the gene ends were 2 bases for V and 6 bases for J; bases not matched to a gene: 0. The CDR3 contains 13 residues. The CDR3: CASSLGTAGELFF. CDR3 in DNA: TGTGCCAGCAGCTTAGGGACAGCCGGGGAGCTGTTTTTT. Combining the CDR3 with reference TRBV7-3 and TRBJ2-2 gives the whole variable domain GAGVSQTPSNKVTEKGKYVELRCDPISGHTALYWYRQSLGQGPEFLIYFQGTGAADDSGLPNDRFFAVRPEGSVSTLKIQRTERGDSAVYLCASSLGTAGELFFGEGSRLTVL.

V and J are TRBV12-3 or TRBV12-4 and TRBJ2-5, with TRBD1 matching over 7 bases. The CDR3 spans 13 residues. V lost 6 bases to trimming and J lost 5 bases; unmatched junction nucleotides: 6. CDR3 sequence reads: CASSSDRVETQYF. In DNA, the CDR3 is TGTGCCAGCAGCTCCGACAGGGTCGAGACCCAGTACTTC.

On this clone: The sample holds other DNA sequences that translate to the same CDR3. This chain uses TRBV7-8 with TRBJ1-2, with TRBD1 matching over 7 bases. Germline V lookup: CDR1 SGHVS, CDR2 FQNEAQ. The V and J ends lost 5 bases and 5 bases, in that order; junction bases with no gene match: 2. The CDR3 loop spans 12 amino acids. In nucleotides, the CDR3 is TGTGCCAGCAGCCAGACAGGGTATGGCTACACCTTC. Its protein product is CASSQTGYGYTF.

V usage is TRBV3-1 (or the pseudogene TRBV3-2) and J usage is TRBJ1-2; 10 bases fit TRBD1. Germline V CDR1 and CDR2: LGHDT, YNNKEL (reference sequence). The CDR3 sequence is 14 residues long. V gave up 7 bases and J gave up 4 bases; unmatched junction bases: 6. This chain's CDR3 is CASNRQGASYGYTF. CDR3 bases: TGTGCCAGCAACAGACAGGGGGCGAGCTATGGCTACACCTTC.

The genes are TRBV7-9 and TRBJ1-5; TRBD1 matches 7 bases. Germline values: CDR1 SEHNR, CDR2 FQNEAQ (reference sequence). The CDR3 covers 14 residues. Losses at the gene ends were 5 bases for V and 5 bases for J; bases not matched to a gene: 6. The CDR3 DNA sequence: TGTGCCAGCAGCCGGGGACAGTCATATCAGCCCCAGCATTTT. Translated, it gives CASSRGQSYQPQHF.

V is TRBV19 and J is TRBJ1-2; 9 bases agree with TRBD1. The CDR3 has 14 amino acids. Germline CDR1 reads LNHDA; CDR2 reads SQIVND (reference sequence). V lost 7 bases and J lost 4; bases outside the gene matches: 7. CDR3 nucleotides: TGTGCCAGTACCAAAATGACAGGGGGCTATGGCTACACCTTC. Protein: CASTKMTGGYGYTF.

V is TRBV6-5 and J is TRBJ2-3, with 8 nucleotides matching TRBD2. This CDR3 has 15 amino acids. From germline, CDR1 is MNHEY and CDR2 SVGAGI. J gave up 4 bases and V 6 bases, and 9 bases lay outside the gene matches. The chain's CDR3 is CASSRGGRVPDTQYF. In nucleotides, the CDR3 is TGTGCCAGCAGCCGGGGGGGGCGCGTCCCAGATACGCAGTATTTT.

The CDR3 DNA reads as TGTGCCAGCAGCTTAAGAATACCCTTGCGGACTGAAGCTTTCTTT. It specifies CASSLRIPLRTEAFF. This chain uses TRBV7-3 with TRBJ1-1; D is unresolved. V lost 1 base and J lost 5, with 14 bases in between. The CDR3 runs 15 residues. Germline lookup yields CDR1 SGHTA and CDR2 FQGTGA. Based on the CDR3 plus reference TRBV7-3 and TRBJ1-1, the full variable domain is GAGVSQTPSNKVTEKGKYVELRCDPISGHTALYWYRQSLGQGPEFLIYFQGTGAADDSGLPNDRFFAVRPEGSVSTLKIQRTERGDSAVYLCASSLRIPLRTEAFFGQGTRLTVV.

The chain links TRBV20-1 to TRBJ1-1; tentative D call: TRBD1 (6 bases). The CDR3 length is 17 residues. Trimming took 3 bases from V and 0 from J, leaving 20 bases between them. CDR1 and CDR2 (germline): DFQATT, SNEGSKA (reference sequence). The CDR3 DNA sequence: TGCAGTGCTAGTCGGGCAGGGGCTGGGGTTATGAACACTGAAGCTTTCTTT. Translation: CSASRAGAGVMNTEAFF.

The rearrangement uses TRBV5-1 and TRBJ2-1; TRBD2 matches at 10 bases. V lost 3 bases to trimming and J lost 6 bases; unmatched junction nucleotides: 12. This CDR3 comprises 17 residues. CDR1 SGHRS and CDR2 YFSETQ come from the germline V gene. The CDR3 spells CASSSSQREGRGNEQFF. The CDR3 DNA reads as TGCGCCAGCAGCTCCTCTCAGCGGGAGGGCCGAGGCAATGAGCAGTTCTTC.

The CDR3 DNA is TGTGCCAGCTCTTCCAGGACAGGGCAACTTAACTATGGCTACACCTTC. Its translation: CASSSRTGQLNYGYTF. The rearrangement uses TRBV18 and TRBJ1-2; TRBD1 matches at 8 bases. With 6 bases clipped from V and 1 base from J, the junction kept 10 bases outside the gene matches. Germline CDR1 reads KGHSH; CDR2 reads LQKENI. This CDR3 spans 16 amino acids.

This clone was found a few times. This chain connects TRBV2 to TRBJ2-7, with 7 bases that match TRBD1. Losses at the gene ends were 6 bases for V and 3 bases for J; bases not matched to a gene: 11. Germline assignment: CDR1 SNHLY and CDR2 FYNNEI. The CDR3 has 15 amino acids. The DNA for the CDR3 is TGTGCCAGCAGGGACGATGACAGGGCGGACTACGAGCAGTACTTC. It specifies CASRDDDRADYEQYF.

The chain carries TRBV3-1 (or the pseudogene TRBV3-2) and TRBJ2-3; D possibly corresponds to TRBD2 (6 bases). The CDR3 spans 16 residues. Trimming removed 4 bases from V and 0 bases from J, with 14 bases in between. The germline CDR1 and CDR2 sequences are LGHDT and YNNKEL (reference sequence). In DNA, the CDR3 is TGTGCCAGCAGCCCCGGGACTCATCGTAGCACAGATACGCAGTATTTT. Residues: CASSPGTHRSTDTQYF.

This clone was seen only a few times. The chain joins TRBV2 to TRBJ1-4; D gene unclear. There are 13 residues in the CDR3. The germline V gene has CDR1 SNHLY and CDR2 FYNNEI. V was pared by 7 bases and J by 0 bases, with 6 bases between. CDR3 protein: CASTRSTNEKLFF. Written as DNA, the CDR3 is TGTGCCAGCACCCGGTCAACTAATGAAAAACTGTTTTTT.

The chain uses TRBV2 and TRBJ1-5; TRBD1 matches 9 bases. Germline V gene data show CDR1 as SNHLY and CDR2 as FYNNEI. V was pared by 8 bases and J by 5 bases, with 4 bases of the junction left unmatched. The length of the CDR3 is 13 residues. CDR3 in amino acids: CASSGQGYQPQHF. The CDR3 DNA reads TGTGCCAGCTCCGGACAGGGGTATCAGCCCCAGCATTTT.

The V and J genes are TRBV7-2 and TRBJ2-3, with 11 nucleotides matching TRBD2. Losses at the gene ends were 2 bases for V and 5 bases for J; bases not matched to a gene: 15. From germline, CDR1 is SGHTA and CDR2 FQGNSA. The CDR3 runs to 19 residues. The CDR3 nucleotides read TGTGCCAGCAGCTTATTTTGGGCCCCTCTAGCGGGGGGAGGAGATACGCAGTATTTT. Its translation: CASSLFWAPLAGGGDTQYF.

This rearrangement joins TRBV19 to TRBJ2-5; D unresolved. Germline CDR1 reads LNHDA; CDR2 reads SQIVND (reference sequence). Between the trimmed V and J ends, which lost 10 bases and 2 bases, there was a span of 14 bases. The CDR3 contains 13 residues. The CDR3 reads CATARVGQETQYF. CDR3 coding DNA: TGTGCCACCGCGCGTGTCGGTCAAGAGACCCAGTACTTC.